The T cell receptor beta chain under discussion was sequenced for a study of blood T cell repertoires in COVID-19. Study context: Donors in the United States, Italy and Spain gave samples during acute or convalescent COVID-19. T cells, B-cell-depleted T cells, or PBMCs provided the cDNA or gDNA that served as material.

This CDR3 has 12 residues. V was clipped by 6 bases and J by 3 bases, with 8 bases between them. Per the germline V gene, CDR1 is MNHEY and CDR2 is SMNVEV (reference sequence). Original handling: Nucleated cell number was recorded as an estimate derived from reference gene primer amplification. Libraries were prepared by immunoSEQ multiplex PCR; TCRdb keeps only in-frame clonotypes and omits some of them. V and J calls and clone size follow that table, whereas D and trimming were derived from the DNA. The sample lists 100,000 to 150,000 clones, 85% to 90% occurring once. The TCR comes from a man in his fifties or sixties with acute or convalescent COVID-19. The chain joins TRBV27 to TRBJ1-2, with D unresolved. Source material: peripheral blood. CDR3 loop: CASRAEDYGYTF. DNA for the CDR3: TGTGCCAGCAGGGCGGAAGACTATGGCTACACCTTC.